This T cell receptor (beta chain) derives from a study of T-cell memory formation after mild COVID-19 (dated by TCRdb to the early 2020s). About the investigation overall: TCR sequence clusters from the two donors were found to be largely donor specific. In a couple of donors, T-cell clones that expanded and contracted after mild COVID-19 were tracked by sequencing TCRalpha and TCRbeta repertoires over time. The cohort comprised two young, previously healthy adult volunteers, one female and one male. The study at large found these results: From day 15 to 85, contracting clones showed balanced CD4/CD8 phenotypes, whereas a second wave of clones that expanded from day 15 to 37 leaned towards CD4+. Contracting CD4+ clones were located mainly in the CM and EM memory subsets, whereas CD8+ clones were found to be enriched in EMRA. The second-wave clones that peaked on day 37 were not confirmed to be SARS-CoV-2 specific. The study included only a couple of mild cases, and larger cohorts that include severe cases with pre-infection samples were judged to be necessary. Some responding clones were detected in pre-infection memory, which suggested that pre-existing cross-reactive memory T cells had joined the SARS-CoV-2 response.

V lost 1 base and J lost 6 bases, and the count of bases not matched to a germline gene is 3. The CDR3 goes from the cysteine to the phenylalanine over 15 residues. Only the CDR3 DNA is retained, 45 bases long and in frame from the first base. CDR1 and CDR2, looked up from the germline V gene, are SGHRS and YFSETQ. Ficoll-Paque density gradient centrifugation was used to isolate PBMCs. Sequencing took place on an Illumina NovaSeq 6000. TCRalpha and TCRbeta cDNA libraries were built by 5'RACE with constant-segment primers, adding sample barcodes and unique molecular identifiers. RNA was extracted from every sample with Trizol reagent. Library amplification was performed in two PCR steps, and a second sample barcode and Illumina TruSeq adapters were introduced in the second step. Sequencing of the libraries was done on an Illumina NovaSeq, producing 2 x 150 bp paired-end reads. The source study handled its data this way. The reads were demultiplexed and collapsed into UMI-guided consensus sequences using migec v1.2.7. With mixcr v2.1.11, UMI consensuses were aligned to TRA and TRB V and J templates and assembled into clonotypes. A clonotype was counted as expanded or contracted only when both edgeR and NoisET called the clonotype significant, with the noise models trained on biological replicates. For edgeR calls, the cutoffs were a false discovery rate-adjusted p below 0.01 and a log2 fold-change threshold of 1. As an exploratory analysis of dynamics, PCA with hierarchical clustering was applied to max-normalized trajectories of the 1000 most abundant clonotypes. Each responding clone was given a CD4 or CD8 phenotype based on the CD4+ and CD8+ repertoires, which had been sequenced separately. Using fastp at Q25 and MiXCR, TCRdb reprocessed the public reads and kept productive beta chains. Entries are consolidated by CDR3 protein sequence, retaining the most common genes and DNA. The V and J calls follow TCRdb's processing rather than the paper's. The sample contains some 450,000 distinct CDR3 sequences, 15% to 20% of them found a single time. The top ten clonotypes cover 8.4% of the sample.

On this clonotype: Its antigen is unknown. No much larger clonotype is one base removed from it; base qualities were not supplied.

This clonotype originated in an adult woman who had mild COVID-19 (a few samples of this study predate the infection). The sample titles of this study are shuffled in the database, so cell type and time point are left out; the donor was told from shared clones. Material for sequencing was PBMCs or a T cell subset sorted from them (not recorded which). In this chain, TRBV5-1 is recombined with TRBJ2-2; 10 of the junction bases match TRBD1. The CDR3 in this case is CASSLNGQGAGELFF. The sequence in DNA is TGCGCCAGCAGCTTGAATGGACAGGGGGCCGGGGAGCTGTTTTTT.